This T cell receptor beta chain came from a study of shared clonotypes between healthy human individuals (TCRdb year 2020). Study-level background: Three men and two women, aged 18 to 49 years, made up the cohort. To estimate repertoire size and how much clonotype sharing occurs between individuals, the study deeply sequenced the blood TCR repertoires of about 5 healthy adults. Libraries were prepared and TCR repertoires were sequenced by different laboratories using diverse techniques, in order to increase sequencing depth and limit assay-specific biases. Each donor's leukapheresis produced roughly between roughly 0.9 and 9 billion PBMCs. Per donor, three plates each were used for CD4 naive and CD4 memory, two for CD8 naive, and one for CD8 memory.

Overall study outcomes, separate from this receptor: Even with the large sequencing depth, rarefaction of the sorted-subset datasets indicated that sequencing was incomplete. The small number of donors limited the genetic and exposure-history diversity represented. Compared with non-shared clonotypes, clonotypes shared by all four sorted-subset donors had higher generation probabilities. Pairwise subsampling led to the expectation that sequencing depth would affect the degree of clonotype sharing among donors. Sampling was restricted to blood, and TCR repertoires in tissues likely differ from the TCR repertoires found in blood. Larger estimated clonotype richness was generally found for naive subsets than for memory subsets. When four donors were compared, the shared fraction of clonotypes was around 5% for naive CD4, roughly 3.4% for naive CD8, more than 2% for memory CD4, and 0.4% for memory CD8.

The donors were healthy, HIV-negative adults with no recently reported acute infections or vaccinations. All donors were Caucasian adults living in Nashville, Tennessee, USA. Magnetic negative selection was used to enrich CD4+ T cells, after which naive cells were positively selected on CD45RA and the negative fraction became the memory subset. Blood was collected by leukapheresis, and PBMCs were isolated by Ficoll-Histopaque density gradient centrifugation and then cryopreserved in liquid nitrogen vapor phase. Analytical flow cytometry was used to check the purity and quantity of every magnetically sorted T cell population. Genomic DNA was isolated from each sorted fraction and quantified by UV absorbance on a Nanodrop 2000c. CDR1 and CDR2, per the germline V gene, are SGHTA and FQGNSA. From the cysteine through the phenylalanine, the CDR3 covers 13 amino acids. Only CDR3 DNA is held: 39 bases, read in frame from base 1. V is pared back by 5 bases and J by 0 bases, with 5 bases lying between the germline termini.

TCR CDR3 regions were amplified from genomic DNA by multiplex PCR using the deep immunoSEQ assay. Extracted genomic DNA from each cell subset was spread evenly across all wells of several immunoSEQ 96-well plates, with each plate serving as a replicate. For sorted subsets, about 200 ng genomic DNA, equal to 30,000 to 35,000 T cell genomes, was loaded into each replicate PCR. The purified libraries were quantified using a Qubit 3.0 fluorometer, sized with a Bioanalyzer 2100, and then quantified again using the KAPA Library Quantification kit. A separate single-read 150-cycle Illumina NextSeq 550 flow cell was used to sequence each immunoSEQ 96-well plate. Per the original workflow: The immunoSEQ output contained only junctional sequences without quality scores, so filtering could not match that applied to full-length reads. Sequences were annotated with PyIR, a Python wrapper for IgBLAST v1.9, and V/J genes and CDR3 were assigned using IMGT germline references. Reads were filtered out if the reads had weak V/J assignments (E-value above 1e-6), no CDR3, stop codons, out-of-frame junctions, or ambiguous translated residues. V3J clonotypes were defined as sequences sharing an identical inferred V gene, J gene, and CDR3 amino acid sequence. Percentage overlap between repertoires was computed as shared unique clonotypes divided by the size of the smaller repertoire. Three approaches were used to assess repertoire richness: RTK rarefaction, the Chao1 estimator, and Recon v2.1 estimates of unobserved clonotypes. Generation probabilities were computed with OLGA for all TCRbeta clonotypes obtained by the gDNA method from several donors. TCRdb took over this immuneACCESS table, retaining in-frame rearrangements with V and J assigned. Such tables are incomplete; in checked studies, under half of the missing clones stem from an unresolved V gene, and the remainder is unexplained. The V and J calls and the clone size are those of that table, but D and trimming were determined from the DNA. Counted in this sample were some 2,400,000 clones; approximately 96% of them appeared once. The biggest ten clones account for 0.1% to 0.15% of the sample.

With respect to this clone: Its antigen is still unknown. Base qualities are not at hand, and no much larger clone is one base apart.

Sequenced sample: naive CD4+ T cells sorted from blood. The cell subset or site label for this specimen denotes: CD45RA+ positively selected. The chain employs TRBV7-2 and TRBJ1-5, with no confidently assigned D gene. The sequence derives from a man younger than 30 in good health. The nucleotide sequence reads TGTGCCAGCAGCAAGGCTAGCAATCAGCCCCAGCATTTT. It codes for CASSKASNQPQHF.